This T cell receptor beta chain is drawn from a study of T cell responses to AZD1222 COVID-19 vaccine. Profiled with immunoSEQ multiplex PCR; TCRdb holds only in-frame clones, not every one. The sample contains roughly 93,000 clones, roughly 87% of which appear only once. A word on this clone: Its antigen remains unknown.

Trimming pared 0 bases from V and 2 bases from J, leaving 8 bases between. Germline V gene sequence: CDR1 SGHTS, CDR2 YDEGEE. CDR3 length: 14 residues. General study points: Donor demographics were predominantly white British with a female majority; clonal diversity may be underestimated.

Sequenced material: peripheral blood, taken 28 days after the second AZD1222 dose. The TCR sequence derives from an adult who received the AZD1222 COVID-19 vaccine. The rearrangement joins TRBV5-8 to TRBJ1-2, with D possibly TRBD1 on 6 matching bases. The CDR3 DNA reads as TGTGCCAGCAGCTTGGGGCAGGGGAACTATGGCTACACCTTC. It translates to CASSLGQGNYGYTF. The full variable domain, in which reference TRBV5-8 and TRBJ1-2 provide the parts outside the CDR3, is EAGVTQSPTHLIKTRGQQATLRCSPISGHTSVYWYQQALGLGLQFLLWYDEGEERNRGNFPPRFSGRQFPNYSSELNVNALELEDSALYLCASSLGQGNYGYTFGSGTRLTVV.